This is a list of T cell receptor beta chains from one sample in a study of blood T cell repertoires in COVID-19. The data were produced by immunoSEQ multiplex PCR, yet TCRdb's version contains in-frame clones alone and is incomplete. This table has 250,000 to 350,000 clones, more than 70% appearing once. Material for sequencing was peripheral blood. These receptors were collected from a woman between 25 and 40 years old with COVID-19, enrolled during active disease. The CDR3 runs from the conserved cysteine through the conserved F or W. The D gene is left open where the match is weak. The size of a clone is reported for some rows only, either as once, few or many, or as a class for expanded clones.

TRBJ1-6	14	TRBD1	TRBV9	many	CASSPGGGGSPLHF	TGTGCCAGCAGCCCAGGGGGCGGCGGTTCACCCCTCCACTTT
TRBJ1-1	15	TRBD1	TRBV5-1	NA	CASQASGGRNTEAFF	TGCGCCAGCCAGGCCTCAGGGGGCAGAAACACTGAAGCTTTCTTT
TRBJ2-7	15	TRBD2	TRBV11-3	once	CASSSGGSGRNEQYF	TGTGCCAGCAGCTCCGGAGGTAGCGGGAGGAACGAGCAGTACTTC
TRBJ1-5	13	NA	TRBV2	NA	CASSEYSNQPQHF	TGTGCCAGCAGTGAATATAGCAATCAGCCCCAGCATTTT
TRBJ1-2	13	NA	TRBV10-3	NA	CAINSQTGDGYTF	TGTGCCATCAACTCGCAGACCGGGGATGGCTACACCTTC
TRBJ1-2	13	TRBD1	TRBV5-1	NA	CASSWDRGSGYTF	TGCGCCAGCAGCTGGGACAGGGGATCCGGCTACACCTTC
TRBJ2-1	13	NA	TRBV6-5	once	CASRGTPYNEQFF	TGTGCCAGCCGGGGAACACCCTACAATGAGCAGTTCTTC
TRBJ1-5	15	NA	TRBV5-1	NA	CASSLSGNSNQPQHF	TGCGCCAGCAGCTTGTCCGGTAATAGCAATCAGCCCCAGCATTTT
TRBJ1-5	11	NA	TRBV5-3	NA	CAANCNQPQHF	TGTGCCGCAAACTGCAATCAGCCCCAGCATTTT
TRBJ1-2	15	TRBD1	TRBV11-3	NA	CASSLDEGAGYGYTF	TGTGCCAGCAGCTTAGATGAGGGGGCGGGCTATGGCTACACCTTC
TRBJ2-1	16	TRBD2	TRBV10-1	NA	CASSKGLAGSRNEQFF	TGCGCCAGCAGTAAGGGACTAGCGGGATCGAGGAATGAGCAGTTCTTC